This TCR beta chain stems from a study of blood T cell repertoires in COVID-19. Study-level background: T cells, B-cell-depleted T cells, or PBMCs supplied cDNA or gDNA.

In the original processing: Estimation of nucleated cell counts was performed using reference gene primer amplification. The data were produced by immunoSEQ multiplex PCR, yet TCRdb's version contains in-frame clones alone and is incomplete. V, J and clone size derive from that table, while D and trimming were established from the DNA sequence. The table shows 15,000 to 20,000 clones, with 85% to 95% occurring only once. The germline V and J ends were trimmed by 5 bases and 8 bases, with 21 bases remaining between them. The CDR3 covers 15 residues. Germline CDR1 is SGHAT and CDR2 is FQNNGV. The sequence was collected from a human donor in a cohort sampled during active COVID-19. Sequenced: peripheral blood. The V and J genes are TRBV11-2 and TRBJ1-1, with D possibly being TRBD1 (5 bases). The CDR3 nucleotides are TGTGCCAGCAGCCCGCGGAGGGGCGCGTCCCGCGAAGCTTTCTTT. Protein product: CASSPRRGASREAFF.